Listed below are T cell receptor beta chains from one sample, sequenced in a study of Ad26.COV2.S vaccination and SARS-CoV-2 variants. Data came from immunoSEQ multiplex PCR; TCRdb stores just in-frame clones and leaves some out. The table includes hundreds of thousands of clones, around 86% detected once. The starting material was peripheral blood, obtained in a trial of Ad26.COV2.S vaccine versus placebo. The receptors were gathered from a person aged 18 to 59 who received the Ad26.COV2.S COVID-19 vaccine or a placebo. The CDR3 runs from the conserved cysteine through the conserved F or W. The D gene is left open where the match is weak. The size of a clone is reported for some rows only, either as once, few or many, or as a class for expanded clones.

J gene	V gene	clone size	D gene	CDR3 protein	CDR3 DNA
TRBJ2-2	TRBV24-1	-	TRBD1	CATSVQGANTGELFF	TGTGCCACCAGTGTCCAGGGGGCGAACACCGGGGAGCTGTTTTTT
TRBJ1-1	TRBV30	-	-	CAWTQGTSEAFF	TGTGCCTGGACCCAGGGTACGAGTGAAGCTTTCTTT
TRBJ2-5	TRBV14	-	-	CASSQGDYPRRETQYF	TGTGCCAGCAGCCAAGGAGATTACCCGAGGCGGGAGACCCAGTACTTC
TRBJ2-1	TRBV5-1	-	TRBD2	CASSSSSGTSNEQFF	TGCGCCAGCAGCTCAAGTTCCGGGACTAGCAATGAGCAGTTCTTC
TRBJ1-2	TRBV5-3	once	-	CASTGPYYGYTF	TGTGCCAGTACAGGGCCTTACTATGGCTACACCTTC
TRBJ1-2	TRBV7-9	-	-	CASSAEYRSNYGYTF	TGTGCCAGCAGCGCAGAGTACAGGTCTAACTATGGCTACACCTTC
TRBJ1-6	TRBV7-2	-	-	CASSLSGDSPLHF	TGTGCCAGCAGCTTATCAGGTGATTCACCCCTCCACTTT
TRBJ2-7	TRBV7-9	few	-	CASSPRQVLLEDEQYF	TGTGCCAGCAGCCCTAGACAGGTTCTCCTCGAGGACGAGCAGTACTTC
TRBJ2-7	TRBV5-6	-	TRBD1	CASSLGQGSYEQYF	TGTGCCAGCAGCTTGGGACAGGGGTCCTACGAGCAGTACTTC
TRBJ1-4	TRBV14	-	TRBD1	CASSPRTGGEKLFF	TGTGCCAGCAGCCCCCGGACAGGAGGGGAAAAACTGTTTTTT
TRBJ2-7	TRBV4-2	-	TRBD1	CASSQEARDRGFYEQYF	TGTGCCAGCAGCCAAGAGGCCCGAGACAGGGGCTTCTACGAGCAGTACTTC
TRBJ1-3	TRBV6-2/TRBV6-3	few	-	CASSYVWGSGNTIYF	TGTGCCAGCAGTTACGTATGGGGCTCTGGAAACACCATATATTTT
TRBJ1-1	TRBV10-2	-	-	CASISGRPMNTEAFF	TGCGCCAGCATTTCGGGACGACCAATGAACACTGAAGCTTTCTTT
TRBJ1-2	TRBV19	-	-	CASSIDQSIHYGYTF	TGTGCCAGTAGTATAGATCAATCCATTCACTATGGCTACACCTTC
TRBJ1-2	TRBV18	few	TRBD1	CASSQPTGPGYTF	TGTGCCAGCTCACAACCGACAGGGCCCGGCTACACCTTC
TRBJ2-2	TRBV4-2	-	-	CASNRKQGTNTGELFF	TGTGCCAGCAATAGAAAACAGGGAACGAACACCGGGGAGCTGTTTTTT
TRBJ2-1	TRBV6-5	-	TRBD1	CASSYPRGQSYNEQFF	TGTGCCAGCAGTTACCCGAGGGGGCAATCCTACAATGAGCAGTTCTTC
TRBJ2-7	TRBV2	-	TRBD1	CASRAGTEPYEQYF	TGTGCCAGCAGGGCCGGGACAGAACCCTACGAGCAGTACTTC
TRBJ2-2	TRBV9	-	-	CASSTRPAPGELFF	TGTGCCAGCAGCACCCGCCCGGCCCCCGGGGAGCTGTTTTTT
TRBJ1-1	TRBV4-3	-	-	CASSQEAGVTEAFF	TGCGCCAGCAGCCAAGAAGCAGGGGTGACTGAAGCTTTCTTT
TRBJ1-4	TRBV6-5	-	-	CASSYWGGDEKLFF	TGTGCCAGCAGTTACTGGGGAGGAGATGAAAAACTGTTTTTT
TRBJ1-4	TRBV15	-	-	CATSRVLGPNEKLFF	TGTGCCACCAGCAGGGTTCTGGGGCCTAATGAAAAACTGTTTTTT
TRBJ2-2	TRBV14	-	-	CASSHRTLHPTGELFF	TGTGCCAGCAGCCACCGGACCCTCCATCCAACCGGGGAGCTGTTTTTT
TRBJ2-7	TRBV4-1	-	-	CASSQDGRNPYEQYF	TGCGCCAGCAGCCAAGACGGCAGAAACCCCTACGAGCAGTACTTC
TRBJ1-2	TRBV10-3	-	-	CAISEYSAQDYGYTF	TGTGCCATCAGTGAGTACAGCGCCCAAGACTATGGCTACACCTTC
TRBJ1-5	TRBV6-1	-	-	CASSEAGGTVNQPQHF	TGTGCCAGCAGTGAAGCGGGGGGGACTGTCAATCAGCCCCAGCATTTT
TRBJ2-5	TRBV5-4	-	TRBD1	CASSPGTADGETQYF	TGTGCCAGCAGCCCAGGGACAGCGGATGGAGAGACCCAGTACTTC
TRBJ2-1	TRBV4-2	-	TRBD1	CASSPDRGQTYNEQFF	TGTGCCAGCAGCCCCGACAGGGGGCAAACCTACAATGAGCAGTTCTTC
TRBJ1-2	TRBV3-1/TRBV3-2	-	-	CASSQDRGPLYGYTF	TGTGCCAGCAGCCAGGATCGGGGGCCGCTCTATGGCTACACCTTC
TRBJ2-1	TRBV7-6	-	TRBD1	CASSLGTGDYSYNEQFF	TGTGCCAGCAGCTTAGGGACAGGGGACTACTCCTACAATGAGCAGTTCTTC
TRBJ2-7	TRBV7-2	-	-	CASSLDIYEQYF	TGTGCCAGCAGCTTAGATATATACGAGCAGTACTTC
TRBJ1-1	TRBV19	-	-	CASRSVDTEAFF	TGTGCCAGTAGGTCGGTGGACACTGAAGCTTTCTTT
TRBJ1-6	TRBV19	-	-	CASSIVPGGTDSPLHF	TGTGCCAGTAGTATAGTGCCCGGGGGCACGGATTCACCCCTCCACTTT
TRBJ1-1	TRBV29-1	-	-	CSVAGGERTEAFF	TGCAGCGTTGCGGGGGGCGAGAGAACTGAAGCTTTCTTT
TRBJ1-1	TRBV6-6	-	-	CASTAAGAEAFF	TGTGCCAGCACCGCAGCCGGGGCTGAAGCTTTCTTT
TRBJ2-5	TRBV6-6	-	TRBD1	CASRTTGFETQYF	TGTGCCAGCAGGACGACAGGGTTTGAGACCCAGTACTTC
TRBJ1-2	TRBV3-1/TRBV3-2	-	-	CASSQGRWGYGYTF	TGTGCCAGCAGCCAAGGGCGGTGGGGGTATGGCTACACCTTC
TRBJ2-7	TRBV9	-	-	CASSVEGVPYEQYF	TGTGCCAGCAGCGTCGAGGGGGTTCCCTACGAGCAGTACTTC
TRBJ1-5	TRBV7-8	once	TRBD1	CASSLGTGTQPQHF	TGTGCCAGCAGCTTAGGGACAGGGACGCAGCCCCAGCATTTT
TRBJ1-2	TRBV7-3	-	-	CASSLTGLSGYTF	TGTGCCAGCAGCTTAACAGGGCTTAGCGGCTACACCTTC
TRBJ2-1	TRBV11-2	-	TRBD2	CASSTLGTSGYNEQFF	TGTGCCAGCAGCACTCTCGGGACTAGCGGATACAATGAGCAGTTCTTC
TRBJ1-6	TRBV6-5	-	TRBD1	CASSLGQENSPLHF	TGTGCCAGCAGTCTAGGACAGGAGAATTCACCCCTCCACTTT
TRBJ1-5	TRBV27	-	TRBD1	CASSLDRGNQPQHF	TGTGCCAGCAGCCTCGACAGGGGTAATCAGCCCCAGCATTTT
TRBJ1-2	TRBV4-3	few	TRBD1	CASRPGQGGYGYTF	TGCGCCAGCAGACCAGGACAGGGTGGCTATGGCTACACCTTC
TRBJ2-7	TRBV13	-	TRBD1	CASSFGDRGYEQYF	TGTGCCAGCAGCTTCGGGGACAGGGGTTACGAGCAGTACTTC
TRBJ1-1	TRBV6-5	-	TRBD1	CASKTRRTGFTEAFF	TGTGCCAGCAAGACCAGGCGGACAGGGTTCACTGAAGCTTTCTTT